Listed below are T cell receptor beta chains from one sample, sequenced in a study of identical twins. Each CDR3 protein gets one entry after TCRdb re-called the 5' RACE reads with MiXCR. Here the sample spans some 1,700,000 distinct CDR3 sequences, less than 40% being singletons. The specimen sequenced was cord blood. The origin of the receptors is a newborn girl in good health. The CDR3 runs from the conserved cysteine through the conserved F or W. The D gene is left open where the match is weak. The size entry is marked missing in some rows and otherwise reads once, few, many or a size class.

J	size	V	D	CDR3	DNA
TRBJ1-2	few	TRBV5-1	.	CASSLDRTSNYGYTF	TGCGCCAGCAGCTTGGACCGGACTTCTAACTATGGCTACACCTTC
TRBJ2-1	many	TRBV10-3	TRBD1	CAIRDRASSYNEQFF	TGTGCCATCAGGGACAGGGCCAGCTCCTACAATGAGCAGTTCTTC
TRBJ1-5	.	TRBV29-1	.	CSVGGGLNQPQHF	TGCAGCGTTGGGGGGGGACTTAATCAGCCCCAGCATTTT
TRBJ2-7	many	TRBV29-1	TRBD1	CSVRQGNEQYF	TGCAGCGTTCGACAGGGCAACGAGCAGTACTTC
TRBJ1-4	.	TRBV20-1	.	CSARDGWGEKLFF	TGCAGTGCTAGAGATGGTTGGGGTGAAAAACTGTTTTTT
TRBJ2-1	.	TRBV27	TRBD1	CASGRTGYSYEQFF	TGTGCCAGCGGCCGGACAGGGTATTCCTACGAGCAGTTCTTC
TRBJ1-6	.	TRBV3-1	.	CASSQPYRRNSPLHF	TGTGCCAGCAGCCAACCTTACAGGCGGAATTCACCCCTCCACTTT
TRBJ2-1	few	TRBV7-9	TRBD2	CASTWAGGSYNEQFF	TGTGCCAGCACCTGGGCGGGGGGTTCCTACAATGAGCAGTTCTTC
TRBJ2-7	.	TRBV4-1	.	CASSQDSSYVEQYF	TGCGCCAGCAGCCAAGACTCGTCTTACGTCGAGCAGTACTTC
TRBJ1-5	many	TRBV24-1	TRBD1	CATSDTGGGNQPQHF	TGTGCCACCAGTGATACAGGGGGGGGCAATCAGCCCCAGCATTTT